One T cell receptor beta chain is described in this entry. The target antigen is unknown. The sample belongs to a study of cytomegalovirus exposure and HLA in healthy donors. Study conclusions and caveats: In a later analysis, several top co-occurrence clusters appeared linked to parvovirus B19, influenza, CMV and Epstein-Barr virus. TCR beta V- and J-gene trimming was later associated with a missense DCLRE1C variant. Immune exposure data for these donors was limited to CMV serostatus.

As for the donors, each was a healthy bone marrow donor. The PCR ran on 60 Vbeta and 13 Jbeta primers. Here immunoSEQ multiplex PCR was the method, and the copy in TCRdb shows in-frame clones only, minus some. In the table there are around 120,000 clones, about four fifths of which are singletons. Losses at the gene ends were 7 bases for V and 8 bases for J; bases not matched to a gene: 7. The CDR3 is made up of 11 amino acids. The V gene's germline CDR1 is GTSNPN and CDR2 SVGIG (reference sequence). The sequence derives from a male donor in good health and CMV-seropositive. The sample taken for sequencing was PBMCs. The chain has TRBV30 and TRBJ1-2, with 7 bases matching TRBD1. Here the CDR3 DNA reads TGTGCCTCCTCACAGGGGTGGGGCTACACCTTC. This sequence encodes CASSQGWGYTF.